The 26 T cell receptor beta chains presented below share a single source sample, sequenced in a study of control samples from healthy donors and cancer patients. Profiling relied on immunoSEQ multiplex PCR, and the TCRdb table lists in-frame clones only, not all of them. The table records 100,000 to 150,000 clones, over 85% of them present only once. The sequenced material came from PBMCs. The source of these receptors is a man in his fifties or sixties with head and neck cancer.

The V and J genes are TRBV5-1 and TRBJ1-5; TRBD1 agrees at 7 bases. V shed 5 bases and J 6 bases; nucleotides not matched to a gene: 11. Germline assignment: CDR1 SGHRS and CDR2 YFSETQ. The CDR3 is made up of 15 amino acids. The CDR3 sequence: CASRPNPGGGQPQHF. CDR3 sequence (DNA): TGCGCCAGCAGACCCAACCCAGGGGGAGGTCAGCCCCAGCATTTT.

The rearrangement links TRBV5-1 to TRBJ1-2, with 7 positions matching TRBD1. The junction had 4 bases not matched to a gene; V was cut back by 5 bases and J by 6 bases. The CDR3 loop spans 12 amino acids. Germline V gene sequence: CDR1 SGHRS, CDR2 YFSETQ. CDR3 sequence: CASREGANGYTF. CDR3 in DNA: TGCGCCAGCAGGGAGGGGGCCAATGGCTACACCTTC.

The chain carries TRBV11-3 and TRBJ2-2; the match to TRBD2 covers 8 bases. V lost 0 bases to trimming and J lost 10 bases; unmatched junction nucleotides: 10. Germline V gives CDR1 SGHNT, CDR2 YENEEA. This CDR3 has 16 amino acids. CDR3 sequence (DNA): TGTGCCAGCAGCTTAGATCCCCAGCGGGGGCCTCAGGAGCTGTTTTTT. It encodes CASSLDPQRGPQELFF.

V is TRBV5-1 and J is TRBJ2-2, with 7 bases identical to TRBD1. CDR1 and CDR2 (germline): SGHRS, YFSETQ. Trimming at V came to 5 bases and at J to 4 bases, leaving 8 bases not matched to a gene. The CDR3 loop spans 15 amino acids. CDR3 in amino acids: CASSVSGQITGELFF. Written as DNA, the CDR3 is TGCGCCAGCAGTGTCTCGGGACAGATCACCGGGGAGCTGTTTTTT.

J is TRBJ1-1 and V is TRBV3-1 (or the pseudogene TRBV3-2); tentatively, D is TRBD1 (5 bases). The CDR3 extends over 12 amino acids. The V end was cut by 2 bases, the J end by 9 bases, with 10 bases between. Germline-derived CDR1 and CDR2 are LGHDT and YNNKEL (reference sequence). CDR3: CASSQIGAQAFF. CDR3 coding DNA: TGTGCCAGCAGCCAAATCGGGGCTCAAGCTTTCTTT.

The chain recombines TRBV28 with TRBJ1-6; weak D call: TRBD1 (6 bases). The ends were cut back, 8 bases at V and 5 bases at J, with 19 bases in the middle. CDR1 MDHEN and CDR2 SYDVKM come from the germline V gene. The CDR3 has 16 amino acids. CDR3 DNA sequence: TGTGCCAGCGTCCGGGGGACACAATGGAATAATTCACCCCTCCACTTT. Translated, it gives CASVRGTQWNNSPLHF.

This chain links TRBV6-5 with TRBJ2-7; 7 nucleotides match TRBD2. The germline V gene has CDR1 MNHEY and CDR2 SVGAGI. The CDR3 totals 14 residues. Losses at the gene ends were 5 bases for V and 0 bases for J; bases not matched to a gene: 4. As DNA, the CDR3 is TGTGCCAGCAGTCTGACTAGCTACTCCTACGAGCAGTACTTC. Translated: CASSLTSYSYEQYF.

This clone appeared a few times. The gene calls are TRBV19 and TRBJ2-1, with D unclear. The V gene's germline CDR1 is LNHDA and CDR2 SQIVND (reference sequence). CDR3 length: 15 residues. V was trimmed by 7 bases and J by 0 bases, leaving 13 bases between them. The CDR3 DNA is TGTGCCAGTAATCCAGGCTTGGGCTCCTACAATGAGCAGTTCTTC. The encoded protein is CASNPGLGSYNEQFF.

This chain uses TRBV7-9 with TRBJ2-7; D is undetermined. CDR1 SEHNR and CDR2 FQNEAQ come from the germline V gene (reference sequence). V lost 4 bases to trimming and J lost 6 bases, with 7 bases between them. The CDR3 spans 11 residues. The DNA for the CDR3 is TGTGCCAGCAGCTCCCACGGCGAGCAGTACTTC. This codes for CASSSHGEQYF.

The J gene is TRBJ1-3, the V gene TRBV7-2; D is perhaps TRBD1 (6 bases). Between the trimmed V and J ends, which lost 1 base and 0 bases, there was a span of 13 bases. CDR3 size: 17 residues. Germline V gives CDR1 SGHTA, CDR2 FQGNSA. CDR3 nucleotide sequence: TGTGCCAGCAGCTTAGTCTCAGGGGCTGCCTCTGGAAACACCATATATTTT. Residues: CASSLVSGAASGNTIYF.

CDR3 in DNA: TGTGCCTTCCGCGATTATAATTCACCCCTCCACTTT. Translating it yields CAFRDYNSPLHF. This rearrangement joins TRBV30 to TRBJ1-6, with D unresolved. This CDR3 region has 12 residues. V gave up 7 bases and J gave up 4 bases, with 8 bases separating them. Germline V gene lookup returns CDR1 GTSNPN and CDR2 SVGIG (reference sequence).

V and J are TRBV18 and TRBJ2-3; D uncertain. This CDR3 has 16 residues. Germline V CDR1 and CDR2: KGHSH, LQKENI. Trimming took off 1 base at V and 0 bases at J, with 11 bases between the two ends. CDR3 sequence: CASSPRDGSSTDTQYF. The DNA for the CDR3 is TGTGCCAGCTCACCACGCGATGGCTCTAGCACAGATACGCAGTATTTT.

This chain joins TRBV2 and TRBJ1-1; D gene uncertain. The CDR3 totals 14 residues. The V gene's germline CDR1 is SNHLY and CDR2 FYNNEI. Trimming removed 2 bases from V and 0 bases from J, with 7 bases in between. Here the CDR3 reads CASSERTMNTEAFF. For the CDR3, the DNA is TGTGCCAGCAGTGAACGGACTATGAACACTGAAGCTTTCTTT.

This clone was observed a handful of times. This chain uses TRBV6-5 with TRBJ2-2; 8 bases fit TRBD1. Germline CDR1 reads MNHEY; CDR2 reads SVGAGI. The CDR3 consists of 13 residues. The V segment lost 5 bases and the J segment 12 bases; nucleotides outside the gene matches: 8. CDR3 protein: CASSLRRQGKLFF. For the CDR3, the DNA is TGTGCCAGCAGTCTTCGACGACAGGGGAAGCTGTTTTTT.

This rearrangement joins TRBV5-1 to TRBJ2-7, with D perhaps TRBD1 (6 bases). The CDR3 has 14 amino acids. In germline, CDR1 is SGHRS, CDR2 YFSETQ. Trimming left V 4 bases short and J 2 bases short, with 13 bases between. This chain's CDR3 is CASSRQGPPYEQYF. CDR3 DNA sequence: TGCGCCAGCAGCCGTCAGGGGCCACCCTACGAGCAGTACTTC.

The rearrangement joins TRBV13 to TRBJ2-7, with D perhaps TRBD1 (5 bases). The CDR3 contains 17 residues. Between the trimmed V and J ends, which lost 1 base and 2 bases, there was a span of 18 bases. Per germline, CDR1 PRHDT and CDR2 FYEKMQ (reference sequence). CDR3 nucleotides: TGTGCCAGCAGCTTAGAGGGGTTGGCTCGGTATACCTACGAGCAGTACTTC. Translation: CASSLEGLARYTYEQYF.

J is TRBJ2-7 and V is TRBV7-6; D is undetermined. The V end lost 2 bases, the J end lost 3 bases, and 8 bases lay between the germline ends. Germline V lookup: CDR1 SGHVS, CDR2 FNYEAQ. The CDR3 consists of 13 residues. The CDR3 nucleotides are TGTGCCAGCAGCTTAAGTGAGTTCTACGAGCAGTACTTC. This translates into CASSLSEFYEQYF.

This chain connects TRBV6-6 to TRBJ1-3; D is unclear. The CDR3 covers 12 residues. The germline V gene encodes CDR1 MNHNY and CDR2 SVGAGI (reference sequence). V was clipped by 8 bases and J by 0 bases, with 5 bases between them. CDR3 DNA: TGTGCCAGCGGTGACTCTGGAAACACCATATATTTT. It specifies CASGDSGNTIYF.

Here the CDR3 DNA reads TGTGCCAGCAGCGTAGTTGGAGCCGGGGAGCTGTTTTTT. Amino acid sequence: CASSVVGAGELFF. V gene TRBV9 combines with J gene TRBJ2-2; D gene unclear. V dropped 0 bases and J dropped 6 bases, with 6 bases sitting between them. CDR3 length: 13 residues. Per germline, CDR1 SGDLS and CDR2 YYNGEE. Based on the CDR3 plus reference TRBV9 and TRBJ2-2, the full variable domain is DSGVTQTPKHLITATGQRVTLRCSPRSGDLSVYWYQQSLDQGLQFLIQYYNGEERAKGNILERFSAQQFPDLHSELNLSSLELGDSALYFCASSVVGAGELFFGEGSRLTVL.

In regard to this clone: One junction end disagrees with the germline gene, perhaps due to a read error. This rearrangement joins TRBV11-2 to TRBJ2-5; a weak D match, TRBD1 (5 bases). Per the germline V gene, CDR1 is SGHAT and CDR2 is FQNNGV. The CDR3 has 14 residues. CDR3 sequence (DNA): TGTGCCAGCAGCCCTCAGGTAGGGGTAGAGACCCGGTACTTC. The encoded protein is CASSPQVGVETRYF.

The J gene is TRBJ2-3, the V gene TRBV19; 8 positions agree with TRBD1. V lost 8 bases, J lost 4 bases, and 8 bases stayed unmatched. The CDR3 spans 14 residues. The V gene's germline CDR1 is LNHDA and CDR2 SQIVND (reference sequence). The CDR3 protein is CASWTGFVPDTQYF. Here the CDR3 DNA reads TGTGCCAGTTGGACAGGGTTCGTCCCAGATACGCAGTATTTT.

V is TRBV27 and J is TRBJ1-2; a weak D match, TRBD1 (5 bases). V lost 2 bases and J 2 bases, leaving 12 bases between the germline ends. CDR1 and CDR2 (germline): MNHEY, SMNVEV (reference sequence). The CDR3 loop spans 15 amino acids. Here the CDR3 DNA reads TGTGCCAGCAGTTTAAGGCGACAGAGCAACTATGGCTACACCTTC. Translation gives CASSLRRQSNYGYTF.

CDR3 residues: CASSPRKGAYEQYF. CDR3 nucleotide sequence: TGTGCCAGCAGTCCCAGAAAGGGGGCCTACGAGCAGTACTTC. The V gene is TRBV6-6, the J gene TRBJ2-7, with a weak D call TRBD1 (6 bases). The germline V gene encodes CDR1 MNHNY and CDR2 SVGAGI (reference sequence). The ends were cut back, 5 bases at V and 2 bases at J, with 13 bases in the middle. The CDR3 totals 14 residues.

The chain uses TRBV6-5 and TRBJ2-2, with D unresolved. This CDR3 is 14 amino acids long. Trimming pared 4 bases from V and 2 bases from J, leaving 8 bases between. CDR1 MNHEY and CDR2 SVGAGI come from the germline V gene. The CDR3 DNA reads as TGTGCCAGCAGTTGGGATCCCAACACCGGGGAGCTGTTTTTT. This encodes CASSWDPNTGELFF.

This clone was recorded once. Here the CDR3 DNA reads TGTGCCAGCAACCGGGAATCCCCCTACGAGCAGTACTTC. Translation gives CASNRESPYEQYF. The rearrangement joins TRBV28 to TRBJ2-7; a possible D gene is TRBD2 (5 bases). There are 13 residues in the CDR3. CDR1 MDHEN and CDR2 SYDVKM come from the germline V gene. Trimming stripped 7 bases from V and 2 bases from J, with 12 bases between. The whole variable domain, remainder taken from reference TRBV28 and TRBJ2-7, is DVKVTQSSRYLVKRTGEKVFLECVQDMDHENMFWYRQDPGLGLRLIYFSYDVKMKEKGDIPEGYSVSREKKERFSLILESASTNQTSMYLCASNRESPYEQYFGPGTRLTVT.

The chain has TRBV9 and TRBJ1-3; D may be TRBD1 (5 bases). CDR1 and CDR2 (germline): SGDLS, YYNGEE. The V gene lost 2 bases and the J gene lost 2 bases, with 17 bases spanning the gap. The CDR3 is made up of 17 amino acids. The CDR3 is CASSVAPIRGTGNTIYF. The CDR3 region has the DNA TGTGCCAGCAGCGTGGCCCCGATAAGGGGAACTGGAAACACCATATATTTT.